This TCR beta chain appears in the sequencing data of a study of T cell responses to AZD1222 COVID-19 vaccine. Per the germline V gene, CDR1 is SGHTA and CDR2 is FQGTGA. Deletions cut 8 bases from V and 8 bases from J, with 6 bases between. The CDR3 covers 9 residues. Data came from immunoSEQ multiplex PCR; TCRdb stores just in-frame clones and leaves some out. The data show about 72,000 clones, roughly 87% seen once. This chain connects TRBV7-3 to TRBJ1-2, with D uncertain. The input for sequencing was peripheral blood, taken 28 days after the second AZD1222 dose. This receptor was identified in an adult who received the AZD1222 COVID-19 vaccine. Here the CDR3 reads CASSGGYTF. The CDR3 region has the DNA TGTGCCAGCTCTGGAGGCTACACCTTC.